This T cell receptor beta chain was captured in a study of STAT3 mutations in large granular lymphocyte leukemia. Findings and caveats of the study: In T-cell large granular lymphocyte leukemia, about half of patients showed multiple immunodominant subclonotypes.

Comments on this clone: Its antigen is not known.

The assay was immunoSEQ multiplex PCR, and TCRdb's table has in-frame clones only and misses some. The sample has over 30,000 clones; about 88% are singletons. The TCR comes from a human donor with T large granular lymphocyte leukemia. Some clones in this sample may be carry-over from other donors' samples. The material sequenced was PBMCs.

The CDR3 loop reads CASSLGGEGYNEQFF. The CDR3 nucleotides are TGTGCCAGTAGCTTGGGGGGGGAGGGGTACAATGAGCAGTTCTTC. The chain joins TRBV19 to TRBJ2-1; 7 positions match TRBD2. The CDR3 loop spans 15 amino acids. J gave up 4 bases and V 6 bases, and 9 bases lay outside the gene matches. The V gene's germline CDR1 is LNHDA and CDR2 SQIVND (reference sequence).